Following are 5 T cell receptor beta chains from one sample sequenced in a study of tumor-infiltrating lymphocytes in localized non-small cell lung cancer. Assay: immunoSEQ multiplex PCR; the TCRdb copy retains only in-frame clones and omits some. The table lists about 16,000 clones, approximately 49% of them singletons, with about 16% in the top ten. The specimen sequenced was lung tumor tissue. These receptors were taken from a human donor with non-small cell lung cancer.

V usage is TRBV6-4 and J usage is TRBJ2-5; 11 bases map to TRBD2. The trim removed 2 bases at V and 6 bases at J, leaving 14 bases unmatched. The CDR3 contains 18 residues. CDR1 and CDR2 (germline): MRHNA, SNTAGT. The CDR3 loop reads CASSDGASGGRLVKTQYF. The CDR3, as DNA: TGTGCCAGCAGTGACGGGGCTAGCGGGGGGAGGTTAGTGAAGACCCAGTACTTC.

This sequence joins TRBV5-1 and TRBJ2-3, with D possibly TRBD2 on 5 matching bases. There are 13 residues in the CDR3. V was trimmed by 1 base and J by 8 bases, leaving 11 bases between them. CDR1 is SGHRS, CDR2 YFSETQ, per germline. The CDR3 coding sequence is TGCGCCAGCAGCTTGCTAGCCAACCCTACGCAGTATTTT. It specifies CASSLLANPTQYF.

This chain links TRBV29-1 with TRBJ1-1; 8 positions match TRBD1. With V trimmed by 6 bases and J by 0 bases, 6 bases remained unmatched. This CDR3 is 14 amino acids long. Looked up from germline, CDR1 is SQVTM and CDR2 is ANQGSEA. CDR3 protein: CSVVDRALNTEAFF. CDR3 sequence (DNA): TGCAGCGTCGTGGACAGGGCCTTGAACACTGAAGCTTTCTTT.

This clone occurred many times. The V and J genes are TRBV7-8 and TRBJ1-5, with unresolved D. The CDR3 is made up of 14 amino acids. Deletions cut 2 bases from V and 0 bases from J, with 5 bases between. Per germline, CDR1 SGHVS and CDR2 FQNEAQ. DNA of the CDR3: TGTGCCAGCAGCTTATCGTATAGCAATCAGCCCCAGCATTTT. This gives the protein CASSLSYSNQPQHF.

This clone was seen at least ten times. The chain recombines TRBV6-1 with TRBJ2-7, with TRBD2 identical over 10 bases. The CDR3 totals 17 residues. Germline CDR1 is MNHNS and CDR2 is SASEGT. V shed 2 bases and J 4 bases; nucleotides not matched to a gene: 11. The CDR3: CASSESVIAGGSYEQYF. In nucleotides, the CDR3 is TGTGCCAGCAGTGAAAGCGTAATAGCGGGGGGATCTTACGAGCAGTACTTC.